Detailed here is one T cell receptor beta chain. As yet, its antigen is unknown. The junction departs from germline at one end; a sequencing error may be responsible. RNA transcripts yielded amplified TCR beta CDR3 regions. TCR CDR3 regions were first amplified by RT-PCR with HTBI primers. TCRdb redid the calling of the multiplex PCR reads with MiXCR, one entry per CDR3 protein. The sample has 500,000 to 800,000 distinct CDR3 sequences; just under 45% are singletons. This CDR3 is built from 15 residues. The germline gives CDR1 SNHLY, CDR2 FYNNEI. The data stem from a study of T cells in Graves' hyperthyroidism and ophthalmopathy. Study conclusions and caveats: Researchers found most expanded thyroid clonotypes above 0.001 in blood as well. Ophthalmopathy got predicted by the model a median around 6.6 months before its onset.

Sequencing was done on a sample of peripheral blood or thyroid tissue (not recorded which). This chain connects TRBV2 to TRBJ2-7, with TRBD2 as a possible D gene (5 bases). The source of this sequence is an adult man with Graves' disease, either hyperthyroidism or ophthalmopathy (not recorded which). This CDR3 is CASREARLPHYEQYF. In nucleotides, the CDR3 is TGTGCCAGCAGGGAAGCGCGACTACCCCACTACGAGCAGTACTTC.